This entry is about one TCR beta chain. Its target is not known. The data are from a study of OX40 agonist ivuxolimab in advanced cancers. Sequencing used immunoSEQ multiplex PCR; TCRdb keeps in-frame clones, though not all of them. The table has about 38,000 clones, 89% seen once. The study's findings and limits: Relative to CD4+, CD8+ T cells held more expanded clones on average.

The CDR3 contains 15 residues. Deletions cut 2 bases from V and 0 bases from J, with 11 bases between. The germline V gene has CDR1 MGHRA and CDR2 YSYEKL. The genes are TRBV4-1 and TRBJ2-7; a possible D gene is TRBD1 (6 bases). The sequences come from CD4+ or CD8+ T cells sorted from blood, collected in a trial of the OX40 agonist ivuxolimab. The TCR originated in an adult with an advanced solid tumor such as melanoma, head and neck, liver or kidney cancer. DNA of the CDR3: TGCGCCAGCAGCCAATCTGACAGGAGCTCCTACGAGCAGTACTTC. This codes for CASSQSDRSSYEQYF.